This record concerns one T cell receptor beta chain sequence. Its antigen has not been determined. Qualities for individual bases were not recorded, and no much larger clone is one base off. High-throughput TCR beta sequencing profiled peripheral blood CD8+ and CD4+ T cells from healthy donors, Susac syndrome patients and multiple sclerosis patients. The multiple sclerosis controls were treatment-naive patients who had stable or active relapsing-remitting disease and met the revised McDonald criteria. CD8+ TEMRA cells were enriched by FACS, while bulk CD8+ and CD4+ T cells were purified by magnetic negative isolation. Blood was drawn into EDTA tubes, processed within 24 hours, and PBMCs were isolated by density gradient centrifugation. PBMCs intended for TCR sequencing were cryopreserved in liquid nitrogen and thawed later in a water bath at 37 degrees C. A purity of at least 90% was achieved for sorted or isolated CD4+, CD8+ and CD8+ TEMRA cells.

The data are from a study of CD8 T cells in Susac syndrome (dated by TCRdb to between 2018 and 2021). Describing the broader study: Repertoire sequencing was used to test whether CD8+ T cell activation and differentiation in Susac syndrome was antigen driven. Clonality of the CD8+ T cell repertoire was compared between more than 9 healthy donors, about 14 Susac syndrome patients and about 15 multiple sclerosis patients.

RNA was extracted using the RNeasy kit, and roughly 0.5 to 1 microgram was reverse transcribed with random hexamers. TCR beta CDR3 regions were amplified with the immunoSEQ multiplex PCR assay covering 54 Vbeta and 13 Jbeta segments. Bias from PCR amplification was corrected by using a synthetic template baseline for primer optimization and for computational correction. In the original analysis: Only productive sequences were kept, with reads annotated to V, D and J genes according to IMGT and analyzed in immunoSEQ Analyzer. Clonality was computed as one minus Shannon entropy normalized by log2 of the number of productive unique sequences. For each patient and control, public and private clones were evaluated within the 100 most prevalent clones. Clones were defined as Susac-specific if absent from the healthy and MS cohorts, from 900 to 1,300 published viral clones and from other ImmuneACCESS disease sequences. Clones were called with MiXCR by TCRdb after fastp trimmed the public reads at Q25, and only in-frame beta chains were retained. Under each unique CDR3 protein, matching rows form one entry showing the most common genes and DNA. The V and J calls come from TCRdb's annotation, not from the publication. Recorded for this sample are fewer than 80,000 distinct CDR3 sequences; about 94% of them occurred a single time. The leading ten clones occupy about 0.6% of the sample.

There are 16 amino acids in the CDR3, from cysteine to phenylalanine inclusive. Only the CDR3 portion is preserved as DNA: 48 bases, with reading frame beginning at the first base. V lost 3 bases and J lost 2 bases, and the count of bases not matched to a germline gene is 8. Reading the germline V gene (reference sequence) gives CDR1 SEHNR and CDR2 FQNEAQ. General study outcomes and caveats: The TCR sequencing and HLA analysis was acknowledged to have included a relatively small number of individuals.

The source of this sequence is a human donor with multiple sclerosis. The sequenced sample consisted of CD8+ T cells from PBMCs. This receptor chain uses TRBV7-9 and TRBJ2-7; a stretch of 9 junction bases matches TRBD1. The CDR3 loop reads CASSFKPGQGAYEQYF. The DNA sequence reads TGTGCCAGCAGCTTCAAGCCGGGACAGGGAGCCTACGAGCAGTACTTC.